These 15 T cell receptor beta chains originate from one sample sequenced in a study of T cell responses to AZD1222 COVID-19 vaccine. Repertoires were generated with immunoSEQ multiplex PCR, while TCRdb's copy carries only in-frame clones and drops some. The data hold about 85,000 clones, with approximately 87% observed a single time. This sample comprised peripheral blood, obtained on day 0 of AZD1222 vaccination. The receptors originated from an adult in good health.

CDR3 coding DNA: TGTGCCAGCAGTGCCTCAGGGGGCGCCAAAGGCGAGCAGTACTTC. It encodes CASSASGGAKGEQYF. J is TRBJ2-7 and V is TRBV28, with 8 nucleotides matching TRBD1. V shed 5 bases, J shed 6 bases, and the junction held 12 bases outside the gene matches. Germline V gene lookup returns CDR1 MDHEN and CDR2 SYDVKM. The CDR3 length is 15 residues.

The rearrangement uses TRBV6-6 and TRBJ1-5; 7 bases are a match to TRBD1. Looked up from germline, CDR1 is MNHNY and CDR2 is SVGAGI (reference sequence). This CDR3 region has 15 residues. J lost 2 bases, V lost 7 bases, and 8 bases had no gene match. The CDR3 DNA reads TGTGCCAGCACTCCAACAGGGGTGGGCAATCAGCCCCAGCATTTT. As protein: CASTPTGVGNQPQHF.

This rearrangement joins TRBV30 to TRBJ1-5; D is possibly TRBD1 (5 bases). Per the germline V gene, CDR1 is GTSNPN and CDR2 is SVGIG (reference sequence). The CDR3 has 18 residues. V gave up 0 bases and J gave up 0 bases, with 18 bases separating them. The DNA of the CDR3 is TGTGCCTGGAGTGTACGGGGACCGAATCCTTATAGCAATCAGCCCCAGCATTTT. Its translation: CAWSVRGPNPYSNQPQHF.

This CDR3 is CASSQVAETQYF. DNA for the CDR3: TGTGCCAGCAGCCAAGTTGCGGAGACCCAGTACTTC. This rearrangement joins TRBV3-1 (or the pseudogene TRBV3-2) to TRBJ2-5; D gene unclear. V lost 1 base and J 5 bases, leaving 5 bases between the germline ends. CDR3 length equals 12 residues. Germline-derived CDR1 and CDR2 are LGHDT and YNNKEL (reference sequence).

The rearrangement links TRBV2 to TRBJ1-5; D is possibly TRBD1 (5 bases). CDR1 SNHLY and CDR2 FYNNEI come from the germline V gene. V dropped 6 bases and J dropped 2 bases, with 11 bases sitting between them. The length of the CDR3 is 14 residues. CDR3 in amino acids: CASRGVGGNQPQHF. The CDR3 DNA is TGTGCCAGCAGAGGGGTCGGGGGCAATCAGCCCCAGCATTTT.

The gene calls are TRBV29-1 and TRBJ2-7, with D possibly called TRBD1 or TRBD2 (5 bases each). The CDR3 contains 13 residues. CDR1 SQVTM and CDR2 ANQGSEA come from the germline V gene. V was pared by 7 bases and J by 5 bases, with 18 bases between. CDR3 sequence reads: CSGLPGPGHEQYF. CDR3 DNA sequence: TGCAGCGGCCTCCCGGGACCTGGGCACGAGCAGTACTTC.

V is TRBV3-1 (or the pseudogene TRBV3-2) and J is TRBJ2-7; D perhaps matches TRBD1 (5 bases). V was pared by 0 bases and J by 4 bases, with 10 bases between. The length of the CDR3 is 14 residues. Per the germline V gene, CDR1 is LGHDT and CDR2 is YNNKEL (reference sequence). The CDR3: CASSQDFRAYEQYF. CDR3 in DNA: TGTGCCAGCAGCCAAGATTTCAGGGCATACGAGCAGTACTTC.

The chain couples TRBV30 to TRBJ1-5, with D hard to call. Germline V gives CDR1 GTSNPN, CDR2 SVGIG (reference sequence). This CDR3 spans 13 amino acids. The V gene lost 2 bases and the J gene lost 5 bases, with 10 bases spanning the gap. CDR3 amino acids: CAWSRKVDQPQHF. DNA for the CDR3: TGTGCCTGGAGTAGAAAGGTAGATCAGCCCCAGCATTTT.

The rearrangement links TRBV9 to TRBJ2-5; D is perhaps TRBD1 (8 bases). The CDR3 loop spans 13 amino acids. V gave up 6 bases and J gave up 5 bases, with 14 bases separating them. Per germline, CDR1 SGDLS and CDR2 YYNGEE. The CDR3 sequence is CASTGGDRETQYF. CDR3 DNA: TGTGCCAGCACTGGGGGGGACAGGGAGACCCAGTACTTC.

The chain employs TRBV29-1 and TRBJ1-1; D is uncertain. The germline gives CDR1 SQVTM, CDR2 ANQGSEA. V lost 5 bases to trimming and J lost 0 bases, with 16 bases between them. The CDR3 runs 15 residues. The CDR3 DNA sequence: TGCAGCGTTTTGTCATTCAGTTTCATGAACACTGAAGCTTTCTTT. Translating it yields CSVLSFSFMNTEAFF.

This clone showed up just a few times. The V call is TRBV5-1, the J call TRBJ2-3; the D is unclear. The CDR3 length is 15 residues. V was cut by 3 bases and J by 0 bases, with 11 bases left in between. The V gene's germline CDR1 is SGHRS and CDR2 YFSETQ. CDR3 in DNA: TGCGCCAGCAGCTCGTTAGGGTCTAGCACAGATACGCAGTATTTT. Its translation is CASSSLGSSTDTQYF.

This clone was counted between two and nine times. The V call is TRBV2, the J call TRBJ1-2; D is unresolved. The CDR3 has 12 residues. V was cut by 6 bases and J by 8 bases, with 13 bases left in between. Looked up from germline, CDR1 is SNHLY and CDR2 is FYNNEI. The CDR3 spells CASRSDLGGYTF. DNA of the CDR3: TGTGCCAGCAGGAGTGATTTAGGGGGCTACACCTTC.

The CDR3 loop reads CASSWEGAFGEKLFF. The CDR3 DNA follows: TGTGCCAGCAGTTGGGAGGGCGCCTTTGGTGAAAAACTGTTTTTT. The chain joins TRBV6-6 to TRBJ1-4; unclear D gene. Trimming pared 4 bases from V and 7 bases from J, leaving 16 bases between. The CDR3 is 15 residues long. Per germline, CDR1 MNHNY and CDR2 SVGAGI (reference sequence).

This clone was counted between two and nine times. The CDR3 coding sequence is TGTGCCAGCAGCGGGAACAGCCAGGGGCAACAGCCCCAGCATTTT. As protein: CASSGNSQGQQPQHF. The V gene is TRBV28, the J gene TRBJ1-5, with D perhaps matching TRBD1 (6 bases). The germline V and J ends were trimmed by 6 bases and 7 bases, with 19 bases remaining between them. The CDR3 is made up of 15 amino acids. Germline V gene sequence: CDR1 MDHEN, CDR2 SYDVKM. Full variable domain (remainder filled in from reference TRBV28 and TRBJ1-5): DVKVTQSSRYLVKRTGEKVFLECVQDMDHENMFWYRQDPGLGLRLIYFSYDVKMKEKGDIPEGYSVSREKKERFSLILESASTNQTSMYLCASSGNSQGQQPQHFGDGTRLSIL.

The chain couples TRBV12-3 or TRBV12-4 to TRBJ1-5; D is undetermined. The CDR3 totals 12 residues. Trimming pared 6 bases from V and 3 bases from J, leaving 6 bases between. CDR3 in DNA: TGTGCCAGCAGGGCACACAATCAGCCCCAGCATTTT. This gives the protein CASRAHNQPQHF.